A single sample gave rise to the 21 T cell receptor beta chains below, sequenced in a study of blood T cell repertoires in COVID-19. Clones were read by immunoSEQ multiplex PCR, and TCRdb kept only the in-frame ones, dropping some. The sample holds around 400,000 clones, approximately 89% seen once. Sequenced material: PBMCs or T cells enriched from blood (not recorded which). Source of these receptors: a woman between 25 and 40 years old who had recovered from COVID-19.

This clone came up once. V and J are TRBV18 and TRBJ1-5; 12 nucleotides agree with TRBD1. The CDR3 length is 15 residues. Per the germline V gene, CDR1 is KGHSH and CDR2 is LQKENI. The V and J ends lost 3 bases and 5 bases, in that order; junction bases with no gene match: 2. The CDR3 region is CASSPGTGGDQPQHF. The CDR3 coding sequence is TGTGCCAGCTCACCCGGGACAGGGGGCGATCAGCCCCAGCATTTT.

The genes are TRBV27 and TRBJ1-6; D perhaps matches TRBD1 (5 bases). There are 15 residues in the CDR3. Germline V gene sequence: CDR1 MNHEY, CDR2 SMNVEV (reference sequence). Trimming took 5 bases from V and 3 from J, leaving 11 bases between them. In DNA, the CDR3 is TGTGCCAGCAGTGCCCAGACAGTCTATAATTCACCCCTCCACTTT. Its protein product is CASSAQTVYNSPLHF.

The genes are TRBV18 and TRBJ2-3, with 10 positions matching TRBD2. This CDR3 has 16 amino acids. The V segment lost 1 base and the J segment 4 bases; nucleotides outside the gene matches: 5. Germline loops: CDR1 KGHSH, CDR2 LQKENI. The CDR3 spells CASSPQASGGADTQYF. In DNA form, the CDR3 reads TGTGCCAGCTCACCACAGGCTAGCGGGGGCGCAGATACGCAGTATTTT.

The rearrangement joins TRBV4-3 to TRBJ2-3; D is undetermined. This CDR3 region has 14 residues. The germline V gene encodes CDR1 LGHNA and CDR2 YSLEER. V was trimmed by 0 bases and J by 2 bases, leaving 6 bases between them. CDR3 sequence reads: CASSQDHSTDTQYF. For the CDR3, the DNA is TGCGCCAGCAGCCAAGATCATTCCACAGATACGCAGTATTTT.

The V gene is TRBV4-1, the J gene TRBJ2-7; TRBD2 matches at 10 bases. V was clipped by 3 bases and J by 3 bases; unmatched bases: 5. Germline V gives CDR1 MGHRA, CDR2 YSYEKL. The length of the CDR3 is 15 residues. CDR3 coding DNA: TGCGCCAGCAGCCAGGCTAGCGGGGGAGGCTACGAGCAGTACTTC. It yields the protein CASSQASGGGYEQYF.

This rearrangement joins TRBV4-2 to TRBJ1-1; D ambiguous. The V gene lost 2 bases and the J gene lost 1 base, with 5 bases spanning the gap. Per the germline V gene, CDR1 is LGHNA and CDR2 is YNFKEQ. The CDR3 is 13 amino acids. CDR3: CASSQHGNTEAFF. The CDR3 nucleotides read TGTGCCAGCAGCCAACACGGGAACACTGAAGCTTTCTTT.

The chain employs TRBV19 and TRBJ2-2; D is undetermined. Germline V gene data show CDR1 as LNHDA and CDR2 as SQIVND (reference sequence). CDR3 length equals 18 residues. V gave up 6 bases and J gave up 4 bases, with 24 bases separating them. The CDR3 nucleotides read TGTGCCAGTAGCTTGAACCACAGAGACCTACCTTCCACCGGGGAGCTGTTTTTT. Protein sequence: CASSLNHRDLPSTGELFF.

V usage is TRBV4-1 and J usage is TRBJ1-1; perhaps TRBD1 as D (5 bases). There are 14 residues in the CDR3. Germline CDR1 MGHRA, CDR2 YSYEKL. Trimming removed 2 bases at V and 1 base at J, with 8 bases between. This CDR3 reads CASSQNQGNTEAFF. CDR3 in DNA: TGCGCCAGCAGCCAAAATCAGGGGAACACTGAAGCTTTCTTT.

The CDR3: CASSLQGGEKLFF. DNA for the CDR3: TGTGCCAGCAGCCTGCAGGGGGGCGAAAAACTGTTTTTT. This chain links TRBV11-2 with TRBJ1-4; 7 nucleotides agree with TRBD1. This CDR3 has 13 residues. Germline CDR1 is SGHAT and CDR2 is FQNNGV. V gave up 5 bases and J gave up 8 bases; unmatched junction bases: 5.

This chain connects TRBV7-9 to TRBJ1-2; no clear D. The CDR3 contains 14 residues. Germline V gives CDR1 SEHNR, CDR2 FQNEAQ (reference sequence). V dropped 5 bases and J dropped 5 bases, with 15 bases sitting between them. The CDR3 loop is CASSRSRTPYGYTF. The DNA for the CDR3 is TGTGCCAGCAGCCGATCTCGGACTCCATATGGCTACACCTTC.

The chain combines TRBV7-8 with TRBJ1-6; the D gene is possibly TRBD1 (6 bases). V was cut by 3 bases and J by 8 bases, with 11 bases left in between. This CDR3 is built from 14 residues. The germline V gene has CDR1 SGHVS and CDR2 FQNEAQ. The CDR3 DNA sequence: TGTGCCAGCAGCTTTCGGACAGAGGATTCACCCCTCCACTTT. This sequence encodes CASSFRTEDSPLHF. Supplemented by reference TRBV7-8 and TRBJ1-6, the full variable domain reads GAGVSQSPRYKVAKRGQDVALRCDPISGHVSLFWYQQALGQGPEFLTYFQNEAQLDKSGLPSDRFFAERPEGSVSTLKIQRTQQEDSAVYLCASSFRTEDSPLHFGNGTRLTVT.

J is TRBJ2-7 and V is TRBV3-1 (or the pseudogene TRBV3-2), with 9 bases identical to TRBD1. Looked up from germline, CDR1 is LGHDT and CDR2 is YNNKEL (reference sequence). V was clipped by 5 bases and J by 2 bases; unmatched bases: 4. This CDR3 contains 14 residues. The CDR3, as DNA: TGTGCCAGCAGCGGGACAGGGCGCACCTACGAGCAGTACTTC. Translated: CASSGTGRTYEQYF.

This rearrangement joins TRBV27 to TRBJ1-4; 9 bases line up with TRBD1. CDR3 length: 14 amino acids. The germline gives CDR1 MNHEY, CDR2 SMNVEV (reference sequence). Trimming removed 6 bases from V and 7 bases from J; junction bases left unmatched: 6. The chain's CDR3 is CASRNRGLSEKLFF. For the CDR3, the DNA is TGTGCCAGCAGGAACAGGGGGCTTAGTGAAAAACTGTTTTTT.

In nucleotides, the CDR3 is TGCGCCAGCAGCTTGGTAGGGACTAGCGGGATTTCTTACCAAGAGACCCAGTACTTC. It translates to CASSLVGTSGISYQETQYF. J is TRBJ2-5 and V is TRBV5-1, with 13 bases aligning to TRBD2. Germline CDR1 reads SGHRS; CDR2 reads YFSETQ. The ends lost 0 bases at V and 0 bases at J; junction bases unmatched: 8. The CDR3 consists of 19 residues.

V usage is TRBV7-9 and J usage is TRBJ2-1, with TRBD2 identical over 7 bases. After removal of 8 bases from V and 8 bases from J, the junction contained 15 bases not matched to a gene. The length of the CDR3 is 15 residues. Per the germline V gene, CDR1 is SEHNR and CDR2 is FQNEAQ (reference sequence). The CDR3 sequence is CASGAWEGRYHEQFF. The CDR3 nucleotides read TGTGCCAGCGGTGCATGGGAGGGCCGGTACCATGAGCAGTTCTTC.

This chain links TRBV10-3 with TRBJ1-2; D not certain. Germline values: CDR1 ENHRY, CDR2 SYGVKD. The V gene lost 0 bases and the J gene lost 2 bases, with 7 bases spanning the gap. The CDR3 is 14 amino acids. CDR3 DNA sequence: TGTGCCATCAGTGAGTCTTCAGAAAACTATGGCTACACCTTC. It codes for CAISESSENYGYTF.

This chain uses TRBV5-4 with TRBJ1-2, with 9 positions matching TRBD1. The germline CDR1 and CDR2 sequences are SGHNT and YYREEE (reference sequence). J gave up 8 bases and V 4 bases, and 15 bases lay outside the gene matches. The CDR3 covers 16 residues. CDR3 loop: CASSPGDREGLGGYTF. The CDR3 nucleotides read TGTGCCAGCAGCCCCGGGGACAGGGAAGGCTTGGGGGGCTACACCTTC.

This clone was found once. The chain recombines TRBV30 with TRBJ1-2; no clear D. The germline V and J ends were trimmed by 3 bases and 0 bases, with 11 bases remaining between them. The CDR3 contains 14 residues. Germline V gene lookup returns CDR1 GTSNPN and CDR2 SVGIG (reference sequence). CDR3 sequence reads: CAWRQFPTNYGYTF. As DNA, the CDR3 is TGTGCCTGGAGACAGTTCCCTACTAACTATGGCTACACCTTC.

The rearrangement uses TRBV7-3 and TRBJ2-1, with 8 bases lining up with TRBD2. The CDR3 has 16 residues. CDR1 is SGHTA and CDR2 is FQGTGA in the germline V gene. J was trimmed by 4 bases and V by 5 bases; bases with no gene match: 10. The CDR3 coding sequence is TGTGCCAGCAGCCTCCGGGCGGGGGGCCGTTACAATGAGCAGTTCTTC. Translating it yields CASSLRAGGRYNEQFF. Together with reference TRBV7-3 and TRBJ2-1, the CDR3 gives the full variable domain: GAGVSQTPSNKVTEKGKYVELRCDPISGHTALYWYRQSLGQGPEFLIYFQGTGAADDSGLPNDRFFAVRPEGSVSTLKIQRTERGDSAVYLCASSLRAGGRYNEQFFGPGTRLTVL.

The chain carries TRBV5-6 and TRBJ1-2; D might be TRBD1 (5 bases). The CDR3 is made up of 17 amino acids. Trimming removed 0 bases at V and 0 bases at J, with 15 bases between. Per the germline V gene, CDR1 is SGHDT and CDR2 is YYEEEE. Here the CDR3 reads CASSLAKGQGSNYGYTF. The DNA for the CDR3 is TGTGCCAGCAGCTTGGCAAAAGGACAAGGCTCTAACTATGGCTACACCTTC.

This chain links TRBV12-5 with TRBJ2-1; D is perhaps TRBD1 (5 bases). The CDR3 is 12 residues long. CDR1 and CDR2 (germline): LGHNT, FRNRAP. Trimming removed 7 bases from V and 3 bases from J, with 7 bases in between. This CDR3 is CASDDSYNEQFF. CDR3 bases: TGTGCTAGTGACGACAGCTACAATGAGCAGTTCTTC.